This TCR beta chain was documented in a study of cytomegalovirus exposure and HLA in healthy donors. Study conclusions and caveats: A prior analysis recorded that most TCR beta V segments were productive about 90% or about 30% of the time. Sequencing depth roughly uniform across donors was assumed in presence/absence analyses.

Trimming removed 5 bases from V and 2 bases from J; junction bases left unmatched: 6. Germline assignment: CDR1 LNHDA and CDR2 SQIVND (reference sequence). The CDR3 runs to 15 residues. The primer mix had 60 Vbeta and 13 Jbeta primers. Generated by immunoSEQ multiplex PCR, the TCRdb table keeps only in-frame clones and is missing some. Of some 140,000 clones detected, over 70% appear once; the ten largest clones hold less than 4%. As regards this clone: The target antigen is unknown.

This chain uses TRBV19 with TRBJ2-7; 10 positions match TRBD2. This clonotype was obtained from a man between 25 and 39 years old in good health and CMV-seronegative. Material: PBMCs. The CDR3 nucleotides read TGTGCCAGTAGTGAGACTAGCGGGCTTCCCTACGAGCAGTACTTC. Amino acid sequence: CASSETSGLPYEQYF. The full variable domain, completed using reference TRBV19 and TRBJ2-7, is DGGITQSPKYLFRKEGQNVTLSCEQNLNHDAMYWYRQDPGQGLRLIYYSQIVNDFQKGDIAEGYSVSREKKESFPLTVTSAQKNPTAFYLCASSETSGLPYEQYFGPGTRLTVT.